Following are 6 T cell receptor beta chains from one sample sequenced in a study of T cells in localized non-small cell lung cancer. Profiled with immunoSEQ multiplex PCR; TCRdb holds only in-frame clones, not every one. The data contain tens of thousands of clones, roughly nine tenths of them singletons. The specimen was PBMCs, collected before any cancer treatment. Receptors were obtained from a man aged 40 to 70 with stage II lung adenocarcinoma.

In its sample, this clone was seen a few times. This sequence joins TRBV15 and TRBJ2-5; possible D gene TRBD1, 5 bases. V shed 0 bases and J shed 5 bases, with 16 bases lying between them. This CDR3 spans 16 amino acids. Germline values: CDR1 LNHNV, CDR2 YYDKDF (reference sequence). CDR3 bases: TGTGCCACCAGCAGAGATGGGGCATTGGCGTCGGAGACCCAGTACTTC. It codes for CATSRDGALASETQYF. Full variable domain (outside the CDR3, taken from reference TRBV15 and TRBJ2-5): DAMVIQNPRYQVTQFGKPVTLSCSQTLNHNVMYWYQQKSSQAPKLLFHYYDKDFNNEADTPDNFQSRRPNTSFCFLDIRSPGLGDTAMYLCATSRDGALASETQYFGPGTRLLVL.

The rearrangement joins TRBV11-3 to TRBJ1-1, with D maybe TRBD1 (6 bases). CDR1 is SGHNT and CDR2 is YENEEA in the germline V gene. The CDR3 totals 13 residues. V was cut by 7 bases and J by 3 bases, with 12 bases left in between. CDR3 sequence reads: CASKRGTDTEAFF. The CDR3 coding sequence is TGTGCCAGCAAAAGGGGGACGGACACTGAAGCTTTCTTT.

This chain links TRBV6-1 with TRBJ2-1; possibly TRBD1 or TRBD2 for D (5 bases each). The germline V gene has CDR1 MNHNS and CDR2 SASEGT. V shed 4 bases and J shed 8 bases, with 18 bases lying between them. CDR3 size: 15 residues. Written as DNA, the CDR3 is TGTGCCAGCAGTGTTGGAGGAACCGGGGCGGATGAGCAGTTCTTC. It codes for CASSVGGTGADEQFF.

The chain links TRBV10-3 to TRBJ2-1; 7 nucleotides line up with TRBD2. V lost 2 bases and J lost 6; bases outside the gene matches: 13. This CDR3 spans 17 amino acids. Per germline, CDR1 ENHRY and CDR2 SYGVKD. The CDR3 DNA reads TGTGCCATCAGTGAGCAAAAGGGGTCGGGACTACCCAATGAGCAGTTCTTC. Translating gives CAISEQKGSGLPNEQFF.

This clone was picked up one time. The CDR3 DNA follows: TGTGCCAGCAGTGTGGCCAGGGGGCGGACCGGGGAGCTGTTTTTT. Translating it yields CASSVARGRTGELFF. The chain combines TRBV2 with TRBJ2-2; 8 bases match TRBD1. Germline V gene sequence: CDR1 SNHLY, CDR2 FYNNEI. With 4 bases clipped from V and 5 bases from J, the junction kept 6 bases outside the gene matches. This CDR3 contains 15 residues.

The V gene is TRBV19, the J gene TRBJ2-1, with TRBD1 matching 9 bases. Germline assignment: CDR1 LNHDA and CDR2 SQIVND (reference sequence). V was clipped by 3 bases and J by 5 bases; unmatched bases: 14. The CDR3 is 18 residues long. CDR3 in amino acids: CASSITGSTGGVHNEQFF. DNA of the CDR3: TGTGCCAGTAGTATTACCGGGTCTACAGGGGGCGTCCACAATGAGCAGTTCTTC.